The source of this TCR beta chain is a study of cytomegalovirus exposure and HLA in healthy donors. Study context: Among roughly 180 million T cells, an earlier analysis found about 100 million unique TCR beta sequences. Study observations and caveats: The study put under 200 TCR beta chains on its list as cytomegalovirus-associated.

Germline V CDR1 and CDR2: SGHDN, FVKESK. The CDR3 runs to 14 residues. The junction had 4 bases not matched to a gene; V was cut back by 4 bases and J by 3 bases. In regard to this clone: Its antigen is still unknown.

The study ran its PCR with 60 Vbeta and 13 Jbeta primers. In the original workflow: Later reanalysis found roughly 80 million unique TCR beta chains, around 11 million of them shared. Data came from immunoSEQ multiplex PCR; TCRdb stores just in-frame clones and leaves some out. Clone size and the V and J calls come from that table; the DNA yielded D and trimming. The sample has some 150,000 clones, approximately 81% seen once; the top ten hold approximately 2.2%. Specimen: PBMCs. The rearrangement links TRBV14 to TRBJ2-7; 9 positions match TRBD2. The receptor comes from a woman between 45 and 60 years old in good health and CMV-seronegative. The chain's CDR3 is CASSLAGVGYEQYF. The CDR3 DNA reads as TGTGCCAGCAGCCTAGCGGGGGTGGGCTACGAGCAGTACTTC.